This T cell receptor (beta chain) appears in the sequencing data of a study of T cell changes during pregnancy in multiple sclerosis. Germline V CDR1 and CDR2: SNHLY, FYNNEI. The CDR3 covers 12 residues. The J segment lost 6 bases and the V segment lost 9 bases, leaving 6 bases of the junction unmatched. Assay: immunoSEQ multiplex PCR; the TCRdb copy retains only in-frame clones and omits some. The table lists some 40,000 clones, approximately 93% of them singletons. V is TRBV2 and J is TRBJ1-2, with 8 bases aligning to TRBD1. The input for sequencing was CD8+ T cells from peripheral blood mononuclear cells, taken in the third trimester of pregnancy. This receptor was taken from a female donor with multiple sclerosis, enrolled in a pregnancy study. CDR3 region: CASWTGNHGYTF. CDR3 sequence (DNA): TGTGCCAGTTGGACAGGGAACCATGGCTACACCTTC.